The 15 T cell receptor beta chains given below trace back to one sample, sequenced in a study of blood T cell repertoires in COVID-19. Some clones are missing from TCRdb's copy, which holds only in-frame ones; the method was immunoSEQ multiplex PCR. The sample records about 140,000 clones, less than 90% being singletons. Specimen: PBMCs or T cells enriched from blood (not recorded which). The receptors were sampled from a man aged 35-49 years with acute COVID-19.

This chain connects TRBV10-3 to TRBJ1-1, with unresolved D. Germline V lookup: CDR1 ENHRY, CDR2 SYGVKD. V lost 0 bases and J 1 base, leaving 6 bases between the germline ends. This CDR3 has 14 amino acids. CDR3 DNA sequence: TGTGCCATCAGTGAGTCGGCAACGAACACTGAAGCTTTCTTT. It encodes CAISESATNTEAFF.

The CDR3, as DNA: TGCGCCAGCAGCTCCCTCGTTAGCGGGACGGCCGGGGAGCTGTTTTTT. It specifies CASSSLVSGTAGELFF. This chain links TRBV4-1 with TRBJ2-2; 8 nucleotides match TRBD2. The CDR3 totals 16 residues. The trim removed 5 bases at V and 6 bases at J, leaving 11 bases unmatched. Germline V gene data show CDR1 as MGHRA and CDR2 as YSYEKL.

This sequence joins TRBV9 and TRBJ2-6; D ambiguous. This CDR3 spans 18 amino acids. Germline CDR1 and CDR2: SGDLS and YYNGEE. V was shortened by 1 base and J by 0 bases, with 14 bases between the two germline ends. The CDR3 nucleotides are TGTGCCAGCAGCGTATCCCCCCAGGCTCTCTCTGGGGCCAACGTCCTGACTTTC. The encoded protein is CASSVSPQALSGANVLTF. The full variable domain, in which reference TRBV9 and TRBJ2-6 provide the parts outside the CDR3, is DSGVTQTPKHLITATGQRVTLRCSPRSGDLSVYWYQQSLDQGLQFLIQYYNGEERAKGNILERFSAQQFPDLHSELNLSSLELGDSALYFCASSVSPQALSGANVLTFGAGSRLTVL.

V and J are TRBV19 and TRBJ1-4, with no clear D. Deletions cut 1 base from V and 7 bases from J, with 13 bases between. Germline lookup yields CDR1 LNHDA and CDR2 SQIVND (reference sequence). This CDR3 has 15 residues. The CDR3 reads CASSIGTSSSEKLFF. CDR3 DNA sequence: TGTGCCAGTAGTATAGGAACGAGTAGTAGTGAAAAACTGTTTTTT. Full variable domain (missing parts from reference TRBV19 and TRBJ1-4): DGGITQSPKYLFRKEGQNVTLSCEQNLNHDAMYWYRQDPGQGLRLIYYSQIVNDFQKGDIAEGYSVSREKKESFPLTVTSAQKNPTAFYLCASSIGTSSSEKLFFGSGTQLSVL.

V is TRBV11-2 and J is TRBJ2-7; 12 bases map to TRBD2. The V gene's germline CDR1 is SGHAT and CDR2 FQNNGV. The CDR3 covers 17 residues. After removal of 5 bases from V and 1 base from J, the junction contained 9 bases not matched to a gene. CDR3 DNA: TGTGCCAGCAGCCCTCTAGCGGGAGGGAGACGTTCCTACGAGCAGTACTTC. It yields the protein CASSPLAGGRRSYEQYF.

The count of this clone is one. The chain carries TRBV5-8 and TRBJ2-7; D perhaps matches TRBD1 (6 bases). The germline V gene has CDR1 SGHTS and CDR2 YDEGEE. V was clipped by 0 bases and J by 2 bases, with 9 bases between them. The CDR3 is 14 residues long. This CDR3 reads CASSLVGAPYEQYF. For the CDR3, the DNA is TGTGCCAGCAGCTTGGTGGGGGCTCCCTACGAGCAGTACTTC.

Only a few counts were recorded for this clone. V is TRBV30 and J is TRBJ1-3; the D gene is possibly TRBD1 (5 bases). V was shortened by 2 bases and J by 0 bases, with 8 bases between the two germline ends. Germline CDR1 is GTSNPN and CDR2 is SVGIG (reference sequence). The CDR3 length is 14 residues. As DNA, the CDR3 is TGTGCCTGGAGTATGGGGGGCTCTGGAAACACCATATATTTT. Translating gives CAWSMGGSGNTIYF.

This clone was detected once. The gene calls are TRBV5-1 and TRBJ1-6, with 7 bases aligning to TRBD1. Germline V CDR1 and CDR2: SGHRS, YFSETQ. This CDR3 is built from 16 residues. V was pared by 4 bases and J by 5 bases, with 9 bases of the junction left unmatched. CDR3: CASSIGGAENNSPLHF. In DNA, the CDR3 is TGCGCCAGCAGCATAGGGGGCGCTGAAAATAATTCACCCCTCCACTTT.

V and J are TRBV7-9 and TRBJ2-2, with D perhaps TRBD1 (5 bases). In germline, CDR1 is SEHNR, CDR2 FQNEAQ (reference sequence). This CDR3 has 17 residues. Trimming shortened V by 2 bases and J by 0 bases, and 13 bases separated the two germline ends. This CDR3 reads CASSLLARVANTGELFF. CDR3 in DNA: TGTGCCAGCAGCTTATTGGCCAGGGTCGCGAACACCGGGGAGCTGTTTTTT.

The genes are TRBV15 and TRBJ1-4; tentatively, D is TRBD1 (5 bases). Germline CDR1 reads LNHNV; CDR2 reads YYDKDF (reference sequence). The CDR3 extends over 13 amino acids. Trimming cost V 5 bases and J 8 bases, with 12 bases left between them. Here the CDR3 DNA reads TGTGCCACCAGCGGGGGACTGAGAGAAAAACTGTTTTTT. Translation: CATSGGLREKLFF.

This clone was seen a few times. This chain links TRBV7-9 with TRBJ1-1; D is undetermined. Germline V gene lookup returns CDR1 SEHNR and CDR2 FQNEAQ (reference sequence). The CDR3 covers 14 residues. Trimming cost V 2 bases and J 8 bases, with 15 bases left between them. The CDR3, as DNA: TGTGCCAGCAGCTTATCGGCGGACTCGACCGAAGCTTTCTTT. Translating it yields CASSLSADSTEAFF.

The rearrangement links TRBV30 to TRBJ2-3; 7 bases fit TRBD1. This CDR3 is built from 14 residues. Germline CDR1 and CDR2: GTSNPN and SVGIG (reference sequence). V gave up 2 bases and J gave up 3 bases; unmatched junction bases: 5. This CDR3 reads CAWSYRGYTDTQYF. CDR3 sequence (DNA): TGTGCCTGGAGTTACAGGGGTTATACAGATACGCAGTATTTT.

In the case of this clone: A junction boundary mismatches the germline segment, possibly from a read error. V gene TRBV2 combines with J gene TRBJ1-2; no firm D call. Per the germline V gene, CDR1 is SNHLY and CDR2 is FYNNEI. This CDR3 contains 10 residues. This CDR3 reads CASSYDWEAF. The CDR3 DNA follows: TGTGCCAGCAGTTATGACTGGGAGGCCTTC.

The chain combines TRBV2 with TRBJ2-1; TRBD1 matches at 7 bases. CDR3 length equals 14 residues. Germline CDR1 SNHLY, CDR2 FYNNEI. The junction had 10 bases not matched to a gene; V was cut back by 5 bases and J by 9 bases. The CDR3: CASSPPDRLGEQFF. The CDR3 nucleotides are TGTGCCAGCAGTCCGCCGGACAGGCTAGGTGAGCAGTTCTTC. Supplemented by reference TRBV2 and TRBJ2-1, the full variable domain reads EPEVTQTPSHQVTQMGQEVILRCVPISNHLYFYWYRQILGQKVEFLVSFYNNEISEKSEIFDDQFSVERPDGSNFTLKIRSTKLEDSAMYFCASSPPDRLGEQFFGPGTRLTVL.

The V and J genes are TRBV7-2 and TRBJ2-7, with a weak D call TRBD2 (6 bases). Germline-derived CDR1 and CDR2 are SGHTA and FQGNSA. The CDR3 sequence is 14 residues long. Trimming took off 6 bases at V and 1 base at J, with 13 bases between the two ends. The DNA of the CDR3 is TGTGCCAGCAGTCTCCCCGGGGGATCCTACGAGCAGTACTTC. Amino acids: CASSLPGGSYEQYF.